This T cell receptor beta chain was sequenced for a study of blood T cell repertoires in COVID-19. Study details: COVID-19 samples collected from the United States, Italy and Spain covered acute and convalescent phases.

The V segment lost 3 bases and the J segment 0 bases; nucleotides outside the gene matches: 3. This CDR3 has 15 amino acids. CDR1 SGHTA and CDR2 FQGTGA come from the germline V gene. For this clone: The sample carries other DNA sequences with the same CDR3.

Per the study methods: It was from reference gene primer amplification that nucleated cell counts were estimated. Sequenced by immunoSEQ multiplex PCR; TCRdb stores in-frame clones only, minus some. For V, J and clone size, that table is used; D and trimming come from the DNA. The sample has 30,000 to 35,000 clones; 90% to 95% are singletons. The receptor was derived from a human donor with active COVID-19. The donor label of this sample is uncertain. The chain uses TRBV7-3 and TRBJ2-3; TRBD1 matches 7 bases. Source material: peripheral blood. The CDR3 sequence is CASSLAGGSTDTQYF. CDR3 in DNA: TGTGCCAGCAGCTTGGCAGGGGGAAGCACAGATACGCAGTATTTT.